This is a list of T cell receptor beta chains from one sample in a study of blood T cell repertoires in COVID-19. The data were produced by immunoSEQ multiplex PCR, yet TCRdb's version contains in-frame clones alone and is incomplete. The top ten clones hold 4.7% of a sample with roughly 240,000 clones, around 82% of them seen once. The specimen sequenced was peripheral blood. These receptors all stem from a woman aged 70-85 years with acute or convalescent COVID-19. The CDR3 runs from the conserved cysteine through the conserved F or W. The D gene is left open where the match is weak. Part of the rows lack a size; the others show once, few, many or a class for expanded clones.

j_gene: TRBJ1-5
abundance: -
d_gene: -
v_gene: TRBV5-1
CDR3nt: TGCGCCAGCAGCTTTACGGGTGAGGGGCCCCAGCATTTT
CDR3aa: CASSFTGEGPQHF

j_gene: TRBJ1-3
abundance: -
d_gene: -
v_gene: TRBV7-8
CDR3nt: TGTGCCAGCAGCTCAGGTACAGGGAGCTCTGGAAACACCATATATTTT
CDR3aa: CASSSGTGSSGNTIYF

j_gene: TRBJ1-1
abundance: once
d_gene: TRBD1
v_gene: TRBV6-5
CDR3nt: TGTGCCAGCAGCCGGGGACAGGCAAACACTGAAGCTTTCTTT
CDR3aa: CASSRGQANTEAFF

j_gene: TRBJ2-5
abundance: many
d_gene: -
v_gene: TRBV2
CDR3nt: TGTGCCAGCACCAGGGCAGAGACCCAGTACTTC
CDR3aa: CASTRAETQYF

j_gene: TRBJ2-2
abundance: once
d_gene: TRBD1
v_gene: TRBV9
CDR3nt: TGTGCCAGCAGCGTAAGCCCGACAGGGACCACCGGGGAGCTGTTTTTT
CDR3aa: CASSVSPTGTTGELFF

j_gene: TRBJ1-1
abundance: -
d_gene: TRBD1
v_gene: TRBV6-4
CDR3nt: TGTGCCAGCAGTGCAACAGGGGACACTGAAGCTTTCTTT
CDR3aa: CASSATGDTEAFF

j_gene: TRBJ1-5
abundance: -
d_gene: -
v_gene: TRBV28
CDR3nt: TGTGCCAGCAGCCACCCCGACAGTCATCAGCCCCAGCATTTT
CDR3aa: CASSHPDSHQPQHF

j_gene: TRBJ2-7
abundance: -
d_gene: TRBD2
v_gene: TRBV9
CDR3nt: TGTGCCAGCAGCGTAGGTGGGGGGGAGACCTACGAGCAGTACTTC
CDR3aa: CASSVGGGETYEQYF

j_gene: TRBJ1-6
abundance: few
d_gene: -
v_gene: TRBV6-5
CDR3nt: TGTGCCAGCAGTCCCCCCGCCGGGGTGGGTTCACCCCTCCACTTT
CDR3aa: CASSPPAGVGSPLHF

j_gene: TRBJ1-3
abundance: -
d_gene: TRBD1
v_gene: TRBV28
CDR3nt: TGTGCCAGCAGTGGGGACAGCTACTCTGGAAACACCATATATTTT
CDR3aa: CASSGDSYSGNTIYF

j_gene: TRBJ1-1
abundance: -
d_gene: TRBD1
v_gene: TRBV29-1
CDR3nt: TGCAGCGTTGGAATGCAACAGGGGACTGAAGCTTTCTTT
CDR3aa: CSVGMQQGTEAFF

j_gene: TRBJ1-2
abundance: few
d_gene: TRBD1
v_gene: TRBV28
CDR3nt: TGTGCCAGCAGTTCCCAAGGGGGCCGTGGCTACACCTTC
CDR3aa: CASSSQGGRGYTF

j_gene: TRBJ2-2
abundance: -
d_gene: TRBD1
v_gene: TRBV5-1
CDR3nt: TGCGCCAGCAGCGGGGGACAGCTAAACACCGGGGAGCTGTTTTTT
CDR3aa: CASSGGQLNTGELFF

j_gene: TRBJ2-7
abundance: few
d_gene: TRBD1
v_gene: TRBV10-2
CDR3nt: TGCGCCAGCAGTGAGCCGTGGACAGGGGGGATCTACGAGCAGTACTTC
CDR3aa: CASSEPWTGGIYEQYF

j_gene: TRBJ2-1
abundance: -
d_gene: TRBD1
v_gene: TRBV24-1
CDR3nt: TGTGCCACCAGTGATCCGGGACAGGGACTGGACAATGAGCAGTTCTTC
CDR3aa: CATSDPGQGLDNEQFF

j_gene: TRBJ1-6
abundance: -
d_gene: -
v_gene: TRBV18
CDR3nt: TGTGCCAGCTCAAAGGGGGATGATAATTCACCCCTCCACTTT
CDR3aa: CASSKGDDNSPLHF

j_gene: TRBJ1-1
abundance: -
d_gene: -
v_gene: TRBV5-6
CDR3nt: TGTGCCAGCTCCAGGGGCAGAGAGAACACTGAAGCTTTCTTT
CDR3aa: CASSRGRENTEAFF

j_gene: TRBJ2-1
abundance: -
d_gene: TRBD1
v_gene: TRBV5-4
CDR3nt: TGTGCCAGCACCCAGAGGGGGCCTTCCTACAATGAGCAGTTCTTC
CDR3aa: CASTQRGPSYNEQFF

j_gene: TRBJ2-3
abundance: -
d_gene: TRBD2
v_gene: TRBV2
CDR3nt: TGTGCCAGCAGTGAGAGCGGGGGCACAGATACGCAGTATTTT
CDR3aa: CASSESGGTDTQYF

j_gene: TRBJ2-5
abundance: once
d_gene: -
v_gene: TRBV5-1
CDR3nt: TGCGCCAGCAGCTTTCACGGTGGAGTCCAAGAGACCCAGTACTTC
CDR3aa: CASSFHGGVQETQYF

j_gene: TRBJ1-5
abundance: -
d_gene: -
v_gene: TRBV7-9
CDR3nt: TGTGCCAGCAGCTTAACGGGGGGCAATCAGCCCCAGCATTTT
CDR3aa: CASSLTGGNQPQHF

j_gene: TRBJ1-2
abundance: -
d_gene: -
v_gene: TRBV5-1
CDR3nt: TGCGCCAGCAGCTTGGAGCCAGGGCCAACTCATGGCTACACCTTC
CDR3aa: CASSLEPGPTHGYTF

j_gene: TRBJ2-7
abundance: -
d_gene: TRBD1
v_gene: TRBV7-9
CDR3nt: TGTGCCAGCAGCTCCCGGGACAGGCTGGAATACGAGCAGTACTTC
CDR3aa: CASSSRDRLEYEQYF